This TCR beta chain is from a study of metastatic and nonmetastatic thyroid tumors. Turning to the study itself: Comparative analysis of repertoires was undertaken across blood and tumor or nodule tissue obtained from malignant and benign thyroid patients. Overall study results and limits: The reported finding was significantly higher TCR beta diversity in malignant thyroid tumors relative to benign nodules, in blood and tumor.

None of the patients had undergone any treatment ahead of thyroid surgery. Germline CDR1 is SGHTA and CDR2 is FQGNSA. CDR3 length: 16 residues. Trimming cost V 2 bases and J 1 base, with 14 bases left between them. In the original analysis: To classify distant metastasis in papillary thyroid cancer, a model was built from CDR3 differences across clinicopathological groups. TCRdb re-called clones via MiXCR from the PCR reads. The V and J calls follow TCRdb's processing rather than the paper's. The sample lists tens of thousands of clones; less than 15% were seen once. In this sample, this clone turned up many times. As yet, its antigen is unknown. Other DNA sequences in the same sample also yield this CDR3.

The clonotype originates from a female donor with papillary thyroid cancer or a benign thyroid nodule (not recorded which). Some clones in this sample may be carry-over from other donors' samples. The chain couples TRBV7-2 to TRBJ2-5; D is ambiguous. Sequenced sample: tumor tissue. CDR3 residues: CASSLRPGSIQETQYF. The CDR3 DNA sequence: TGTGCCAGCAGCTTAAGACCAGGCTCGATCCAAGAGACCCAGTACTTC. Full variable domain (outside the CDR3, taken from reference TRBV7-2 and TRBJ2-5): GAGVSQSPSNKVTEKGKDVELRCDPISGHTALYWYRQSLGQGLEFLIYFQGNSAPDKSGLPSDRFSAERTGGSVSTLTIQRTQQEDSAVYLCASSLRPGSIQETQYFGPGTRLLVL.